This entry is about one TCR beta chain. This record comes from a study of OX40 agonist ivuxolimab in advanced cancers. The wider study: The mean age was 60 years, ranging from about 23 to 85, with about 87% of participants male.

The CDR3 has 13 amino acids. Trimming stripped 5 bases from V and 8 bases from J, with 15 bases between. Germline lookup yields CDR1 SEHNR and CDR2 FQNEAQ (reference sequence). Clones were read by immunoSEQ multiplex PCR, and TCRdb kept only the in-frame ones, dropping some. Of 90,000 to 100,000 clones in the sample, 75% to 90% were seen once. This material consisted of CD4+ or CD8+ T cells sorted from blood, taken in a trial of the OX40 agonist ivuxolimab. The sequence was obtained from an adult with an advanced solid tumor such as melanoma, head and neck, liver or kidney cancer. V and J are TRBV7-9 and TRBJ1-2, with D tentatively TRBD1 (6 bases). The CDR3 sequence is CASSLTGSWGYTF. CDR3 DNA sequence: TGTGCCAGCAGCCTTACAGGGTCTTGGGGCTACACCTTC.